This T cell receptor (beta chain) is from a study of CD8+CD57+ T cells in acquired aplastic anemia. Profiling of TCR beta VDJ combinations and CDR3 sequences used genomic DNA as template. MiXCR, run by TCRdb on the reads, gives a single entry per CDR3 protein. The data contain about 41,000 distinct CDR3 sequences, roughly 69% of them singletons. This clonotype was detected once. In patients chosen for sequencing, flow cytometry had shown CD8+CD57+ cell expansion. The CDR3 consists of 15 residues. Unmatched junction bases numbered 7, after V lost 7 bases and J lost 6 bases. Germline CDR1 reads SGHAT; CDR2 reads FQNNGV.

The J gene is TRBJ2-4, the V gene TRBV11-2; 12 nucleotides line up with TRBD2. This sequence was found in a human donor with aplastic anemia. Material: sorted CD4+, CD8+, or CD8+CD57+ T cells (not recorded which) from PBMCs. The CDR3 loop reads CASTASGGGGNIQYF. Written as DNA, the CDR3 is TGTGCCAGCACCGCTAGCGGGGGGGGAGGAAACATTCAGTACTTC. The variable domain in full, with the rest retrieved from reference TRBV11-2 and TRBJ2-4, is EAGVAQSPRYKIIEKRQSVAFWCNPISGHATLYWYQQILGQGPKLLIQFQNNGVVDDSQLPKDRFSAERLKGVDSTLKIQPAKLEDSAVYLCASTASGGGGNIQYFGAGTRLSVL.